Presented here are 6 T cell receptor beta chains from one specimen sequenced in a study of cytomegalovirus exposure and HLA in healthy donors. The primer mix had 60 Vbeta and 13 Jbeta primers. Only in-frame clones appear in the TCRdb table, and some are missing; sequencing was by immunoSEQ multiplex PCR. Here the sample spans approximately 86,000 clones, 85% being singletons. Sequenced: PBMCs. The receptors shown here come from a middle-aged man in good health and CMV-seropositive.

The rearrangement uses TRBV5-6 and TRBJ2-2; possible D gene TRBD1, 5 bases. V dropped 3 bases and J dropped 0 bases, with 12 bases sitting between them. In germline, CDR1 is SGHDT, CDR2 YYEEEE. The CDR3 has 16 amino acids. Here the CDR3 reads CASSSPRTPNTGELFF. The CDR3 nucleotides read TGTGCCAGCAGCTCACCGAGGACACCGAACACCGGGGAGCTGTTTTTT.

This chain joins TRBV10-3 and TRBJ2-3; 12 bases match TRBD2. With V trimmed by 5 bases and J by 7 bases, 1 base remained unmatched. This CDR3 has 13 residues. CDR1 and CDR2 (germline): ENHRY, SYGVKD. This CDR3 reads CAISRTSGNTQYF. CDR3 nucleotide sequence: TGTGCCATCAGTCGGACTAGCGGGAATACGCAGTATTTT.

This rearrangement joins TRBV19 to TRBJ2-7; D might be TRBD1 (5 bases). The germline V gene has CDR1 LNHDA and CDR2 SQIVND (reference sequence). V gave up 3 bases and J gave up 4 bases, with 10 bases separating them. This CDR3 region has 13 residues. The CDR3 here is CASSILGQYEQYF. Here the CDR3 DNA reads TGTGCCAGTAGTATCCTAGGACAATACGAGCAGTACTTC. The variable domain in full, with the rest retrieved from reference TRBV19 and TRBJ2-7, is DGGITQSPKYLFRKEGQNVTLSCEQNLNHDAMYWYRQDPGQGLRLIYYSQIVNDFQKGDIAEGYSVSREKKESFPLTVTSAQKNPTAFYLCASSILGQYEQYFGPGTRLTVT.

The V call is TRBV11-2, the J call TRBJ2-2; TRBD2 agrees at 13 bases. V shed 4 bases and J 2 bases; nucleotides not matched to a gene: 10. The CDR3 runs to 19 residues. Looked up from germline, CDR1 is SGHAT and CDR2 is FQNNGV. For the CDR3, the DNA is TGTGCCAGCAGCTCTCATTATACTAGCGGGAGGGCCAACACCGGGGAGCTGTTTTTT. It codes for CASSSHYTSGRANTGELFF.

In this sample, this clone turned up once. The V call is TRBV7-9, the J call TRBJ2-7, with 7 nucleotides matching TRBD1. Looked up from germline, CDR1 is SEHNR and CDR2 is FQNEAQ (reference sequence). V lost 4 bases, J lost 4 bases, and 10 bases stayed unmatched. The CDR3 extends over 15 amino acids. The CDR3, as DNA: TGTGCCAGCAGCTCCAGCAAAACAGGGGCTTACGAGCAGTACTTC. It yields the protein CASSSSKTGAYEQYF.

The table lists this clone with a count of one. The chain joins TRBV7-2 to TRBJ2-5; 7 nucleotides line up with TRBD1. The V and J ends lost 6 bases and 3 bases, in that order; junction bases with no gene match: 7. This CDR3 comprises 14 residues. Germline V gene sequence: CDR1 SGHTA, CDR2 FQGNSA. This CDR3 is CASSPTGPEETQYF. CDR3 nucleotide sequence: TGTGCCAGCAGTCCGACAGGGCCGGAAGAGACCCAGTACTTC.